Listed below are T cell receptor beta chains from one sample, sequenced in a study of identical twins. MiXCR, run by TCRdb on the 5' RACE reads, gives a single entry per CDR3 protein. Counted here are 400,000 to 500,000 distinct CDR3 sequences, approximately 17% occurring once; the ten biggest clones make up 9% to 15%. Material for sequencing was naive T cells sorted from blood. The receptors derive from a man aged 45-65 years in good health. Each CDR3 is given with its conserved first and last residue. A D gene is named only where the DNA matches it firmly.

TRBV20-1	TRBJ2-3	.	CRGISTDTQYF
TRBV5-1	TRBJ2-1	TRBD1	CASKGQGAYNEQFF
TRBV4-1	TRBJ2-1	.	CASSQDETGWLGTYNEQFF
TRBV5-5	TRBJ2-6	.	CASSRVSGANVLTF
TRBV18	TRBJ1-5	.	CASSPYREPNQPQHF
TRBV5-1	TRBJ1-6	.	CASSLGIIGRSPLHF
TRBV5-5	TRBJ1-6	.	CASSLAGPYSPLHF
TRBV7-9	TRBJ2-3	.	CASSSPRNRATDTQYF
TRBV6-4	TRBJ2-2	.	CASSTGASNTGELFF
TRBV29-1	TRBJ1-2	.	CRGRGINYGYTF
TRBV7-2	TRBJ1-6	.	CASSAQGAENSPLHF
TRBV4-1	TRBJ2-2	.	CASSYPTGELFF
TRBV7-8	TRBJ2-1	.	CASSSQAYNEQFF
TRBV28	TRBJ2-7	.	CASSPLGPPYGQYF
TRBV27	TRBJ1-4	.	CASSSDLRREKLFF
TRBV6-1	TRBJ2-3	.	CATSQITDTQYF
TRBV5-5	TRBJ1-1	TRBD1	CASSQDRGRNTEAFF
TRBV29-1	TRBJ2-1	.	CSVGVGHRYNEQFF
TRBV20-1	TRBJ1-1	.	CSARVGAMNTEAFF
TRBV24-1	TRBJ2-2	.	CATSLGLSGTGELFF
TRBV10-3	TRBJ2-7	.	CAISEVSYEQYF
TRBV5-8	TRBJ2-4	TRBD1	CASSEGQTIAKNIQYF
TRBV20-1	TRBJ1-5	.	CSARGTIGNQPQHF
TRBV29-1	TRBJ2-3	.	CSVAGGGTDTQYF
TRBV28	TRBJ2-2	.	CASNGHPNTGELFF
TRBV4-3	TRBJ2-2	TRBD1	CASSQDRSGGPTGELFF
TRBV29-1	TRBJ2-3	TRBD2	CSVEVSGSTDTQYF
TRBV6-5	TRBJ2-1	.	CASSYSGSEQFF
TRBV4-3	TRBJ2-3	TRBD1	CASSQRDRPHDTQYF
TRBV12-3/TRBV12-4	TRBJ2-5	TRBD2	CASTLTSGSETQYF
TRBV6-2/TRBV6-3	TRBJ2-5	TRBD1	CASSHGGDRGTQYF
TRBV12-3/TRBV12-4	TRBJ2-7	.	CASSPNGRLPEQYF
TRBV20-1	TRBJ2-1	.	CSALGNEQFF
TRBV18	TRBJ2-1	.	CASSPLAGAEGEQFF
TRBV20-1	TRBJ1-1	.	CSAPVGGRKNTEAFF
TRBV29-1	TRBJ2-1	TRBD1	CSVEALGGPSYNEQFF
TRBV5-6	TRBJ1-2	.	CASTSGGLYGYTF
TRBV2	TRBJ2-7	.	CASSERGYEQYF
TRBV20-1	TRBJ2-5	TRBD1	CSGTGGAETQYF
TRBV15	TRBJ1-2	.	CATSRQGPVPGGYTF
TRBV6-2/TRBV6-3	TRBJ2-1	TRBD1	CASSGRGLYNEQFF
TRBV7-2	TRBJ1-2	.	CASSLVIGRGGDGYTF
TRBV20-1	TRBJ2-4	.	CSASRAAAVQNIQYF
TRBV9	TRBJ2-5	.	CASSPGDGGTQYF
TRBV5-1	TRBJ2-7	TRBD1	CASSSSGQGTEQYF
TRBV28	TRBJ1-2	.	CASTGSLYGYTF
TRBV4-1	TRBJ1-2	.	CASSQEGHYGYTF
TRBV20-1	TRBJ1-4	TRBD1	CSAGQGINEKLFF
TRBV28	TRBJ2-7	.	CASSLAGRRYEQYF
TRBV18	TRBJ2-1	TRBD2	CASSAMLAGEYNEQFF
TRBV20-1	TRBJ2-1	.	CSARGQGTNEQFF
TRBV27	TRBJ1-2	TRBD1	CASSAQGALPNYGYTF
TRBV15	TRBJ1-1	.	CATAEGFLGQLNTEAFF
TRBV29-1	TRBJ2-3	TRBD2	CSADRGLADRDTQYF
TRBV10-3	TRBJ2-7	TRBD2	CAIGGEGQSSYEQYF
TRBV5-1	TRBJ2-7	TRBD1	CASQTGTGDYEQYF
TRBV9	TRBJ2-1	TRBD2	CASSPGGGWNEQFF
TRBV5-1	TRBJ2-7	TRBD2	CASSTGTSGRYQNF
TRBV4-1	TRBJ2-1	TRBD2	CASSQDRRGRAFYEQFF
TRBV7-2	TRBJ2-3	.	CASSLASQLGTDTQYF